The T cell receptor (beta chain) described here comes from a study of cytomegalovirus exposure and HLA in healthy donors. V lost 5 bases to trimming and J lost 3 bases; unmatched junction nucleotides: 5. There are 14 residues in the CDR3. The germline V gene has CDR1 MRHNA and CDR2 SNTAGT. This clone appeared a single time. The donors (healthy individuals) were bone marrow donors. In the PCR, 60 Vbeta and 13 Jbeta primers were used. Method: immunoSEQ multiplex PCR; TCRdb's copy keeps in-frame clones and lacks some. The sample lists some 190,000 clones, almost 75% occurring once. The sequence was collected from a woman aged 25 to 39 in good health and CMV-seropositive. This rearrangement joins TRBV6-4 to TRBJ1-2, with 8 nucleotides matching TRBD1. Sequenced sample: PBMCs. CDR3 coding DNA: TGTGCCAGCAGTCGGGACAGGCTTGACTATGGCTACACCTTC. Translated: CASSRDRLDYGYTF.